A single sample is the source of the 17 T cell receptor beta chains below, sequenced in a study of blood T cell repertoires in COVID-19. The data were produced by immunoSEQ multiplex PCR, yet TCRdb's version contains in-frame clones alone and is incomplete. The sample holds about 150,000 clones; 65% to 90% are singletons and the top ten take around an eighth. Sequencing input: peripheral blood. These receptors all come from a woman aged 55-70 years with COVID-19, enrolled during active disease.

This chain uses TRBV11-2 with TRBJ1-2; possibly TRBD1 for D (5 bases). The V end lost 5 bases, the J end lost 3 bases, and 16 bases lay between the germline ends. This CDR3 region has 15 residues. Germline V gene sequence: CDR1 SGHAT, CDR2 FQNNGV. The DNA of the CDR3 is TGTGCCAGCAGCCCCTCCCGCGGGACGCACTATGGCTACACCTTC. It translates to CASSPSRGTHYGYTF.

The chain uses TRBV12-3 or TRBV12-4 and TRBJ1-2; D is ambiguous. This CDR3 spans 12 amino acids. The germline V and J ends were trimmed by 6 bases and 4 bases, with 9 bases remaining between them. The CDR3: CASSQQFYGYTF. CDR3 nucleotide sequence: TGTGCCAGCAGCCAACAGTTCTATGGCTACACCTTC.

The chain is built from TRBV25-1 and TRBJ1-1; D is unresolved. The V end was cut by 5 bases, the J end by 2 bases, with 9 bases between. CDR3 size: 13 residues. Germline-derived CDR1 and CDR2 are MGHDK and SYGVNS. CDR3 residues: CASSFGSNTEAFF. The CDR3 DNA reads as TGTGCCAGCAGTTTCGGGTCCAACACTGAAGCTTTCTTT.

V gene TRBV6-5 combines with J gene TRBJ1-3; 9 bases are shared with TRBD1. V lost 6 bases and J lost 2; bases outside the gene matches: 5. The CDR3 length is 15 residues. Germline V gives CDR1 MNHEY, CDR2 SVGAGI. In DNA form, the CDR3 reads TGTGCCAGCAGGTTACAGGGGGCGCCTGGAAACACCATATATTTT. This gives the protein CASRLQGAPGNTIYF.

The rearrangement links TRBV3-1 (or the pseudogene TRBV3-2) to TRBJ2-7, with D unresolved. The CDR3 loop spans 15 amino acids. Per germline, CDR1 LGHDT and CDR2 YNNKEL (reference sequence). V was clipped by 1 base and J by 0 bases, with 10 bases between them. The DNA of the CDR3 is TGTGCCAGCAGCCAAGGCGTTACGAGCTCCTACGAGCAGTACTTC. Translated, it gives CASSQGVTSSYEQYF.

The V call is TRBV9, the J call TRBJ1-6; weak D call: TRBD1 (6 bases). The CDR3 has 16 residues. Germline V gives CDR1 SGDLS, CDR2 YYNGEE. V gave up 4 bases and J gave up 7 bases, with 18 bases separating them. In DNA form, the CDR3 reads TGTGCCAGCAGCACCTTAACAGGGTCGGGGAATTCACCCCTCCACTTT. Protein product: CASSTLTGSGNSPLHF.

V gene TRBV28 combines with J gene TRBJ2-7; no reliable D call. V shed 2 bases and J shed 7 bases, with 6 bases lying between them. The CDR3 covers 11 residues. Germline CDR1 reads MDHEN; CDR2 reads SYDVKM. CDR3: CASSLTREQYF. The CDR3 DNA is TGTGCCAGCAGTTTAACCAGGGAGCAGTACTTC.

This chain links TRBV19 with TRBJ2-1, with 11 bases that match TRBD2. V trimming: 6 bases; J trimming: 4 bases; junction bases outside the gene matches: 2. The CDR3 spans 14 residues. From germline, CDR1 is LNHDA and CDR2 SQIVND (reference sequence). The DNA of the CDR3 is TGTGCCAGTAGGACTAGCGGGGAGTACAATGAGCAGTTCTTC. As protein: CASRTSGEYNEQFF.

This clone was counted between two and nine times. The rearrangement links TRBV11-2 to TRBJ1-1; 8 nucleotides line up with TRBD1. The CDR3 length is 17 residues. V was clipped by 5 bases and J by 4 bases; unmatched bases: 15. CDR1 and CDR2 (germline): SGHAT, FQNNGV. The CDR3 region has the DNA TGTGCCAGCAGCGGCCGGACAGGGAGAGTTTCAGGCACTGAAGCTTTCTTT. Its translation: CASSGRTGRVSGTEAFF.

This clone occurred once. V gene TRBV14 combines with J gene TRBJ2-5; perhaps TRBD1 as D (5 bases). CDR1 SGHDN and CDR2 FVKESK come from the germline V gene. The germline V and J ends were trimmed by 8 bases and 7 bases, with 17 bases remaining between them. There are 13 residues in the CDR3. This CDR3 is CASQDVIRGTQYF. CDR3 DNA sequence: TGTGCCAGCCAGGACGTAATTAGGGGGACCCAGTACTTC.

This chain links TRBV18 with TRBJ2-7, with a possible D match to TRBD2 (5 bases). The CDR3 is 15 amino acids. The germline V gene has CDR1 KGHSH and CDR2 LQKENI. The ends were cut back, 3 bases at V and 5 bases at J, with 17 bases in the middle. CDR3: CASSPLIGVGDEQYF. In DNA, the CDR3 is TGTGCCAGCTCACCTCTTATCGGGGTTGGAGACGAGCAGTACTTC.

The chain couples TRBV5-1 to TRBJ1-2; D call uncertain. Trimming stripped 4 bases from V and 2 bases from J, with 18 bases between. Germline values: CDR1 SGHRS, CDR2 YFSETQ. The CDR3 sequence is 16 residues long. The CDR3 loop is CASSPEGRHLNYGYTF. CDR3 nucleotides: TGCGCCAGCAGCCCGGAGGGCAGACACTTAAACTATGGCTACACCTTC.

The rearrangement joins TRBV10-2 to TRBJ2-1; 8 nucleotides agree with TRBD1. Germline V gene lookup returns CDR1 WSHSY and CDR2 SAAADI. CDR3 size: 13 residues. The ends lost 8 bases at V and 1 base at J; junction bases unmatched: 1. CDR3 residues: CASGQGSYNEQFF. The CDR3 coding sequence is TGCGCCAGCGGACAGGGATCCTACAATGAGCAGTTCTTC.

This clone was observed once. The CDR3 protein is CASSYSTGTGGYEAFF. The CDR3 coding sequence is TGTGCCAGCAGTTACTCCACCGGGACAGGGGGATATGAAGCTTTCTTT. The chain carries TRBV6-5 and TRBJ1-1; 11 bases line up with TRBD1. The CDR3 extends over 16 amino acids. CDR1 and CDR2 (germline): MNHEY, SVGAGI. V gave up 0 bases and J gave up 7 bases; unmatched junction bases: 7.

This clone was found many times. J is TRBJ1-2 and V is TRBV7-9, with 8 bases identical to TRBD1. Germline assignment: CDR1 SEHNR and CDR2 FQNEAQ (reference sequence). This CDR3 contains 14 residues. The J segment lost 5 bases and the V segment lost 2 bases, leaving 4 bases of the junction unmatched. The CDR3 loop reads CASSLPRGRYGYTF. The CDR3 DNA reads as TGTGCCAGCAGCTTACCCAGGGGGCGATATGGCTACACCTTC.

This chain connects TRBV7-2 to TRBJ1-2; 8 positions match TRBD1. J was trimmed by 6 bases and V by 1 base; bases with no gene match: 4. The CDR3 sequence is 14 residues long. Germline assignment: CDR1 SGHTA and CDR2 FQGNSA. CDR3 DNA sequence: TGTGCCAGCAGCTTAGATAGGACAGGGCATGGCTACACCTTC. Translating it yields CASSLDRTGHGYTF. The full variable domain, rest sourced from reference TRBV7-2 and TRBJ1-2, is GAGVSQSPSNKVTEKGKDVELRCDPISGHTALYWYRQSLGQGLEFLIYFQGNSAPDKSGLPSDRFSAERTGGSVSTLTIQRTQQEDSAVYLCASSLDRTGHGYTFGSGTRLTVV.

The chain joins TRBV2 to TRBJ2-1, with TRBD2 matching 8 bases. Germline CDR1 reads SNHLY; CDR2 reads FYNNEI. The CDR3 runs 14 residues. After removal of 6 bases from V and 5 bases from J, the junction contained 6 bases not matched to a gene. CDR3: CASRDSGINNEQFF. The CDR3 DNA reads TGTGCCAGCAGGGATAGCGGGATTAACAATGAGCAGTTCTTC.